This entry lists 6 T cell receptor beta chains sequenced from one sample in a study of blood T cell repertoires in COVID-19. The data were produced by immunoSEQ multiplex PCR, yet TCRdb's version contains in-frame clones alone and is incomplete. This sample has 140,000 to 150,000 clones, with 80% to 90% found just once. Sequencing used PBMCs or T cells enriched from blood (not recorded which). Source of these receptors: a man in his fifties who had recovered from COVID-19.

V is TRBV28 and J is TRBJ1-1; TRBD1 agrees at 7 bases. The germline gives CDR1 MDHEN, CDR2 SYDVKM. The CDR3 loop spans 14 amino acids. Unmatched junction bases numbered 11, after V lost 3 bases and J lost 10 bases. In DNA form, the CDR3 reads TGTGCCAGCAGTTTTTTCGACAGGGCTAGTGGAGCTTTCTTT. It is translated as CASSFFDRASGAFF.

This chain links TRBV7-2 with TRBJ1-3; 8 bases agree with TRBD1. The length of the CDR3 is 18 residues. The germline gives CDR1 SGHTA, CDR2 FQGNSA. Losses at the gene ends were 5 bases for V and 3 bases for J; bases not matched to a gene: 15. The chain's CDR3 is CASSLRPGQGVVGNTIYF. DNA for the CDR3: TGTGCCAGCAGCCTCAGACCAGGACAGGGCGTAGTTGGAAACACCATATATTTT.

The chain combines TRBV5-1 with TRBJ2-1, with D possibly matching TRBD1 (5 bases). The germline V and J ends were trimmed by 4 bases and 3 bases, with 14 bases remaining between them. CDR3 size: 15 residues. Per the germline V gene, CDR1 is SGHRS and CDR2 is YFSETQ. CDR3 in amino acids: CASSKGQALYNEQFF. The CDR3 region has the DNA TGCGCCAGCAGCAAAGGACAAGCTCTCTACAATGAGCAGTTCTTC.

The chain has TRBV18 and TRBJ2-5; 8 bases are a match to TRBD1. The V and J ends lost 3 bases and 9 bases, in that order; junction bases with no gene match: 9. The CDR3 sequence is 14 residues long. Germline loops: CDR1 KGHSH, CDR2 LQKENI. CDR3 in DNA: TGTGCCAGCTCACCTGGACAGGGACATGGGGCCCAGTACTTC. Translation: CASSPGQGHGAQYF.

The chain combines TRBV18 with TRBJ1-6; D is ambiguous. V lost 4 bases and J lost 7, with 11 bases in between. Germline assignment: CDR1 KGHSH and CDR2 LQKENI. The CDR3 has 14 amino acids. For the CDR3, the DNA is TGTGCCAGCTCACAATGGGAGGCAAATTCACCCCTCCACTTT. Translated, it gives CASSQWEANSPLHF. Full variable domain (rest looked up from reference TRBV18 and TRBJ1-6): NAGVMQNPRHLVRRRGQEARLRCSPMKGHSHVYWYRQLPEEGLKFMVYLQKENIIDESGMPKERFSAEFPKEGPSILRIQQVVRGDSAAYFCASSQWEANSPLHFGNGTRLTVT.

The gene calls are TRBV9 and TRBJ2-2; TRBD2 matches 11 bases. V gave up 1 base and J gave up 1 base; unmatched junction bases: 3. The germline V gene encodes CDR1 SGDLS and CDR2 YYNGEE. This CDR3 spans 17 amino acids. CDR3 sequence reads: CASSVHTSGRNTGELFF. CDR3 DNA sequence: TGTGCCAGCAGCGTACATACTAGCGGGAGGAACACCGGGGAGCTGTTTTTT. Variable domain in full (rest from reference TRBV9 and TRBJ2-2): DSGVTQTPKHLITATGQRVTLRCSPRSGDLSVYWYQQSLDQGLQFLIQYYNGEERAKGNILERFSAQQFPDLHSELNLSSLELGDSALYFCASSVHTSGRNTGELFFGEGSRLTVL.